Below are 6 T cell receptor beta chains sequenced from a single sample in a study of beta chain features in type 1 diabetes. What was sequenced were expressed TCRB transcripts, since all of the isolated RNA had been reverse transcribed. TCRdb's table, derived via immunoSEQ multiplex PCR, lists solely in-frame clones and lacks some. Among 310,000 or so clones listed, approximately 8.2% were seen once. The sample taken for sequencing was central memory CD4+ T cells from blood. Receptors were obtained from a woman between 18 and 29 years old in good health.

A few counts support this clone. The CDR3 region is CASSPHTDYEQYF. For the CDR3, the DNA is TGTGCCAGCAGCCCCCACACCGACTACGAGCAGTACTTC. The rearrangement links TRBV7-8 to TRBJ2-7, with D uncertain. V dropped 5 bases and J dropped 3 bases, with 11 bases sitting between them. This CDR3 has 13 amino acids. From germline, CDR1 is SGHVS and CDR2 FQNEAQ.

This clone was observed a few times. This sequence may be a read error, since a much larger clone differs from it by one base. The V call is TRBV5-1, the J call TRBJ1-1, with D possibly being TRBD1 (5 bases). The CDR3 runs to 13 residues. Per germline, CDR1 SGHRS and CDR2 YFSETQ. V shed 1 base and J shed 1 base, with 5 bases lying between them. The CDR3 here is CASSLTGNTEAFF. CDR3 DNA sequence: TGCGCCAGCAGCTTGACAGGGAACACTGAAGCTTTCTTT.

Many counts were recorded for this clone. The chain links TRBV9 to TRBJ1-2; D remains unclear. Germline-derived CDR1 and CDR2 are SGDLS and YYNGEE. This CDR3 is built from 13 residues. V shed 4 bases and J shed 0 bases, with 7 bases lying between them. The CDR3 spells CASSRDSNYGYTF. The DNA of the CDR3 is TGTGCCAGCAGCCGGGATTCTAACTATGGCTACACCTTC.

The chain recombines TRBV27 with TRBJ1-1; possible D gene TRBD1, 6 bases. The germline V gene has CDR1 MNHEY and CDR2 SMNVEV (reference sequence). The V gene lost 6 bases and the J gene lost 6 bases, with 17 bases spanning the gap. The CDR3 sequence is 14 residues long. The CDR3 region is CASRRGGGGAEAFF. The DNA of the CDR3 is TGTGCCAGCAGGAGAGGGGGGGGAGGAGCTGAAGCTTTCTTT.

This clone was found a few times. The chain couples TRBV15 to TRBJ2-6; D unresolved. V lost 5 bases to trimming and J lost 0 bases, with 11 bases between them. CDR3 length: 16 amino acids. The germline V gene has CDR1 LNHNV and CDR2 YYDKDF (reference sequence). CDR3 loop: CATSGRWDSGANVLTF. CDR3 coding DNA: TGTGCCACCAGCGGTCGATGGGACTCTGGGGCCAACGTCCTGACTTTC.

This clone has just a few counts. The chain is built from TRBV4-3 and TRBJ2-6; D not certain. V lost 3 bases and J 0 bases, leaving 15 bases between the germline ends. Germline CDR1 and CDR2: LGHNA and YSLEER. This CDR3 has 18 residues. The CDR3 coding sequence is TGCGCCAGCAGCCAGAGACCCCCTCAGATCTCTGGGGCCAACGTCCTGACTTTC. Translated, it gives CASSQRPPQISGANVLTF.